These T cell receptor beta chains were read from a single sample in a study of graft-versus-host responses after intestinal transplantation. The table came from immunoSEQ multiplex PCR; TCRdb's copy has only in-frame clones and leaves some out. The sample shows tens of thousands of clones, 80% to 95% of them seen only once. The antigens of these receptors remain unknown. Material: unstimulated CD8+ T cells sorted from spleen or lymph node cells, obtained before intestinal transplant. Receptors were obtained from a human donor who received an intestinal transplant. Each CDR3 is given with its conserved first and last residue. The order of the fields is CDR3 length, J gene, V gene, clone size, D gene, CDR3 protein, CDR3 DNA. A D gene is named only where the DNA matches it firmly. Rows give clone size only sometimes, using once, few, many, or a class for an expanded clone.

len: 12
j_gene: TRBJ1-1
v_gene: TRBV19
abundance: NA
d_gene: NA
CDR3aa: CASRAGETEAFF
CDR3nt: TGTGCCAGTAGGGCAGGGGAGACTGAAGCTTTCTTT

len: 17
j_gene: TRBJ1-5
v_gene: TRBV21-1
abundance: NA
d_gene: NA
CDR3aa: CASSKPGFLISNQPQHF
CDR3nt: TGTGCCAGCAGCAAACCGGGGTTCTTAATAAGCAATCAGCCCCAGCATTTT

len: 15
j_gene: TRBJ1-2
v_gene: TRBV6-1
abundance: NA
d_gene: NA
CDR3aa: CATTGGAQISYGYTF
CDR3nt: TGTGCCACCACGGGGGGGGCACAGATAAGCTATGGCTACACCTTC

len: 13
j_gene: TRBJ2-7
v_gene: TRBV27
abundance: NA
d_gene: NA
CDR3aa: CASSLGRAYEQYF
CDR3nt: TGTGCCAGCAGTTTAGGTCGTGCGTACGAGCAGTACTTC

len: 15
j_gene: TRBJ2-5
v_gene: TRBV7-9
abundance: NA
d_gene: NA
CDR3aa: CASSPVGPTVETQYF
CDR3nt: TGTGCCAGCAGCCCCGTTGGGCCAACGGTTGAGACCCAGTACTTC

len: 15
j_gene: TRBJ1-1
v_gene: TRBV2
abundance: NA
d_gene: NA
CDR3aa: CASRRQVFRSTEAFF
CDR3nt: TGTGCCAGCAGAAGACAGGTCTTTAGGTCGACTGAAGCTTTCTTT

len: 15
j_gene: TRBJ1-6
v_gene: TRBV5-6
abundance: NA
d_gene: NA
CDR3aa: CASSLLGPTGSPLHF
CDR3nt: TGTGCCAGCAGCTTGTTAGGACCTACAGGGTCACCCCTCCACTTT

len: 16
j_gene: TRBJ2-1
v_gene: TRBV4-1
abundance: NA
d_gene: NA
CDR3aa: CASSQDLGGARNEQFF
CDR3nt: TGCGCCAGCAGCCAAGACTTGGGGGGGGCGCGGAATGAGCAGTTCTTC

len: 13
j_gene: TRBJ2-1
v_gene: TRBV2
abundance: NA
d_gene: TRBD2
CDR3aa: CASRGLGLSEQFF
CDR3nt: TGTGCCAGCAGAGGACTAGGGTTGAGTGAGCAGTTCTTC

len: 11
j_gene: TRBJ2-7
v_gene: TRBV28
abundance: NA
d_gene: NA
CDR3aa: CASSPHYEQYF
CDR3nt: TGTGCCAGCAGTCCCCACTACGAGCAGTACTTC

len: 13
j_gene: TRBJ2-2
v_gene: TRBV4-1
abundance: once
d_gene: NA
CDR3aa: CASSQGPGGELFF
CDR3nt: TGCGCCAGCAGCCAAGGTCCCGGCGGGGAGCTGTTTTTT

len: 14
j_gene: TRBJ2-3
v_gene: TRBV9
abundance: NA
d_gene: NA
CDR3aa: CASSVDGERDTQYF
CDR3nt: TGTGCCAGCAGCGTAGACGGGGAGAGAGATACGCAGTATTTT

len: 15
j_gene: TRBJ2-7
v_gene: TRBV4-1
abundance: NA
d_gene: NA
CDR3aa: CASSQSWRDAYEQYF
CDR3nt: TGCGCCAGCAGCCAAAGTTGGCGGGATGCCTACGAGCAGTACTTC

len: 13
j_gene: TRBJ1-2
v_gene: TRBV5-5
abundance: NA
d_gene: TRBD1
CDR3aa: CASSLGTGAGYTF
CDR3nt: TGTGCCAGCAGCTTGGGTACAGGGGCTGGCTACACCTTC

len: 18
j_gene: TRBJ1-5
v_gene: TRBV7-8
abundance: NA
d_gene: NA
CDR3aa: CASSRRSTGPVSNQPQHF
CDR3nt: TGTGCCAGCAGCCGTCGTAGCACAGGGCCGGTTAGCAATCAGCCCCAGCATTTT

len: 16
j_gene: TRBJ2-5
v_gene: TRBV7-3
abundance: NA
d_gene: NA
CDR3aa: CASSPGLVALQETQYF
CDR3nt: TGTGCCAGCAGTCCGGGGTTAGTCGCCTTACAAGAGACCCAGTACTTC

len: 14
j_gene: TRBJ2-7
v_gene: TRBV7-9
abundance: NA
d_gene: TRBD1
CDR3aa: CASSDRTGGNEQYF
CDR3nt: TGTGCCAGCAGCGATAGGACAGGGGGGAACGAGCAGTACTTC

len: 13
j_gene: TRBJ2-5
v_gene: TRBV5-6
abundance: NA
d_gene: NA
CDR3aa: CASSLVSPETQYF
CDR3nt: TGTGCCAGCAGCTTGGTCTCCCCAGAGACCCAGTACTTC

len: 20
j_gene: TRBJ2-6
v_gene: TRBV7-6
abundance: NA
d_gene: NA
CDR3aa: CASSLKEGPQRAAGANVLTF
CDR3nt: TGTGCCAGCAGCTTAAAGGAGGGACCTCAGAGGGCGGCTGGGGCCAACGTCCTGACTTTC

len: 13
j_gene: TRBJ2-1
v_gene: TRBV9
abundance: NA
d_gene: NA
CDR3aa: CASSVVAGSEQFF
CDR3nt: TGTGCCAGCAGCGTAGTTGCCGGGTCTGAGCAGTTCTTC

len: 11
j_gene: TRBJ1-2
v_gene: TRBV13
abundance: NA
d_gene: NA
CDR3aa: CASSLRAGYTF
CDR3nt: TGTGCCAGCAGCTTAAGAGCCGGCTACACCTTC

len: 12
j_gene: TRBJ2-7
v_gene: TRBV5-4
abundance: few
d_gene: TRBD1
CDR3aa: CASSSQGDEQYF
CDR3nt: TGTGCCAGCAGCTCCCAGGGGGACGAGCAGTACTTC

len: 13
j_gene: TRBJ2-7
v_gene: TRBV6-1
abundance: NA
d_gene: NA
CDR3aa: CASSALPGYEQYF
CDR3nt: TGTGCCAGCAGTGCACTCCCGGGCTACGAGCAGTACTTC

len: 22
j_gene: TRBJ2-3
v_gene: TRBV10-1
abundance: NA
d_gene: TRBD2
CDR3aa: CASSGGTSGSDGTWVSTDTQYF
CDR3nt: TGCGCCAGCAGTGGGGGGACTAGCGGGAGTGACGGCACCTGGGTCAGCACAGATACGCAGTATTTT

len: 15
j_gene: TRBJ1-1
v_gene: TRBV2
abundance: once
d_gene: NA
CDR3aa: CASSEGRTPRAEAFF
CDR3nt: TGTGCCAGCAGTGAAGGGCGGACCCCGAGGGCTGAAGCTTTCTTT

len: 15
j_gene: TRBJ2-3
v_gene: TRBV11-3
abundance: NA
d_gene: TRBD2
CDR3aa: CASSLTSGGSDTQYF
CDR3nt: TGTGCCAGCAGCTTAACTAGCGGGGGGTCAGATACGCAGTATTTT

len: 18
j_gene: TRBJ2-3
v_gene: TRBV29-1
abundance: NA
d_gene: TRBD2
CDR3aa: CSVGPILAGAPRTDTQYF
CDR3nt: TGCAGCGTAGGCCCCATCCTAGCGGGAGCTCCGAGGACAGATACGCAGTATTTT

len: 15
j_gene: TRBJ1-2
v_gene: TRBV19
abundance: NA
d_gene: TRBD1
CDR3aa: CASSIRQGGNYGYTF
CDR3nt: TGTGCCAGTAGTATTCGACAGGGTGGTAACTATGGCTACACCTTC

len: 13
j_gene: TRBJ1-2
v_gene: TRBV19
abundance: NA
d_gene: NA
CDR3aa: CASSMWTAMGYTF
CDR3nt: TGTGCCAGTAGTATGTGGACAGCCATGGGGTACACCTTC

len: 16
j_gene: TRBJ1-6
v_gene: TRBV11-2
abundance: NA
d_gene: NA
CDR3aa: CASSLGQMAYNSPLHF
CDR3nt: TGTGCCAGCAGCTTAGGACAGATGGCCTATAATTCACCCCTCCACTTT

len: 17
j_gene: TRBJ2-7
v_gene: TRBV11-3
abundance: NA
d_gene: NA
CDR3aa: CASSKFGTLVASYEQYF
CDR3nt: TGTGCCAGCAGTAAATTCGGGACACTCGTCGCGTCCTACGAGCAGTACTTC

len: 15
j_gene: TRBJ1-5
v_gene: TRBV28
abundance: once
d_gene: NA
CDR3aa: CASSLGGAGNQPQHF
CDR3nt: TGTGCCAGCAGTTTAGGCGGGGCCGGCAATCAGCCCCAGCATTTT

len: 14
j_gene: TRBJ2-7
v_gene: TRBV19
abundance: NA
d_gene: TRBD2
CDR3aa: CASSNLAGARGQYF
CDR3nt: TGTGCCAGTAGTAATCTAGCGGGGGCCCGCGGGCAGTACTTC

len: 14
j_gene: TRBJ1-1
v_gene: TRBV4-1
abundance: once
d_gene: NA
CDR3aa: CASSQDPRNTEAFF
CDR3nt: TGCGCCAGCAGCCAAGATCCCCGTAACACTGAAGCTTTCTTT

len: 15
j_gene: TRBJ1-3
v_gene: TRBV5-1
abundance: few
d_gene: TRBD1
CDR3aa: CASSEQGISGNTIYF
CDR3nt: TGCGCCAGCAGCGAACAGGGGATCTCTGGAAACACCATATATTTT

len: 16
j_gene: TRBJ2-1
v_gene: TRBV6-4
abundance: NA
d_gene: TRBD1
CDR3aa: CASSDPDRGQGGEQFF
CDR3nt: TGTGCCAGCAGTGACCCGGACAGGGGCCAAGGGGGTGAGCAGTTCTTC

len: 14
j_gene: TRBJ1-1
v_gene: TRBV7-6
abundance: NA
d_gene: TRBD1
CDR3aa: CASSVSSGDREAFF
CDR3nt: TGTGCCAGCAGCGTCAGCTCGGGGGACAGGGAAGCTTTCTTT

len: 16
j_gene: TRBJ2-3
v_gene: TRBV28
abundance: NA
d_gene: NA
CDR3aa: CASSSELRGLTDTQYF
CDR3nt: TGTGCCAGCAGTTCGGAATTGCGCGGTCTAACAGATACGCAGTATTTT

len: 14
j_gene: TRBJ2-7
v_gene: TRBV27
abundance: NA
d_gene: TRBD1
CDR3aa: CASSLRQGVYEQYF
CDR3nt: TGTGCCAGCAGTTTGCGGCAGGGGGTCTACGAGCAGTACTTC

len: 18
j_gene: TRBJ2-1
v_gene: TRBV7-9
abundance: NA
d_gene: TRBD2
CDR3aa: CASSPPGLAGGPYNEQFF
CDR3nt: TGTGCCAGCAGCCCCCCGGGACTAGCGGGAGGCCCCTACAATGAGCAGTTCTTC

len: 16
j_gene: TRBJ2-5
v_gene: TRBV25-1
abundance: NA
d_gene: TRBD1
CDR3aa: CASSATDRETPETQYF
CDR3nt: TGTGCCAGCAGTGCAACCGACAGGGAAACGCCAGAGACCCAGTACTTC

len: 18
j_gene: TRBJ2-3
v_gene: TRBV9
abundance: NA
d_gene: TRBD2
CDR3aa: CASSSVTSGGLFTDTQYF
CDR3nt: TGTGCCAGCAGCTCTGTGACTAGCGGGGGGTTATTCACAGATACGCAGTATTTT

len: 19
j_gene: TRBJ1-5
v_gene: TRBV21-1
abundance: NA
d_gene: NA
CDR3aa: CASSKIQDRGRGGNQPQHF
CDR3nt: TGTGCCAGCAGCAAAATCCAGGACAGGGGGCGCGGGGGCAATCAGCCCCAGCATTTT

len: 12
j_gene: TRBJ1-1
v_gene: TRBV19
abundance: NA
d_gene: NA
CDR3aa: CASSIVGSEAFF
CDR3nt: TGTGCCAGTAGTATAGTGGGCAGCGAAGCTTTCTTT

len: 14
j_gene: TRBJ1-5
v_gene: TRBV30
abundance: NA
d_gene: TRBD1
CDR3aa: CAWALTGSSQPQHF
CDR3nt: TGTGCCTGGGCACTGACAGGGTCTAGTCAGCCCCAGCATTTT

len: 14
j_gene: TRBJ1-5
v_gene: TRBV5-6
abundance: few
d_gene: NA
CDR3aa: CASSLDRDNQPQHF
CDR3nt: TGTGCCAGCAGCTTGGACAGGGACAATCAGCCCCAGCATTTT

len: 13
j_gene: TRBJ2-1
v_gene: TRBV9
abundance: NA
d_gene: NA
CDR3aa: CASSTLASGEQFF
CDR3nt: TGTGCCAGCAGTACCCTAGCTTCCGGGGAGCAGTTCTTC

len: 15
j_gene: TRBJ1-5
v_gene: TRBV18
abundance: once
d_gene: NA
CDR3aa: CASSPGHLVDQPQHF
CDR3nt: TGTGCCAGCTCACCAGGACATCTAGTTGATCAGCCCCAGCATTTT

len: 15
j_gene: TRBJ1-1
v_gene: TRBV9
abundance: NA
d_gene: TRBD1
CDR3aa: CASSIHGQGIAEAFF
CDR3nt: TGTGCCAGCAGTATACACGGACAGGGGATCGCTGAAGCTTTCTTT

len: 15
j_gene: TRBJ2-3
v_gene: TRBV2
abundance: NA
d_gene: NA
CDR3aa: CASSAQMKGGDTQYF
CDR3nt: TGTGCCAGCAGCGCCCAAATGAAAGGGGGAGATACGCAGTATTTT

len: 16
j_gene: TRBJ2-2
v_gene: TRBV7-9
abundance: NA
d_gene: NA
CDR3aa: CASSQPTAANTGELFF
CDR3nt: TGTGCCAGCAGCCAACCGACTGCTGCGAACACCGGGGAGCTGTTTTTT

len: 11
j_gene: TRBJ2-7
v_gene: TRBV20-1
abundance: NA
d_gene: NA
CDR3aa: CSARENYEQYF
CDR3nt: TGCAGTGCGCGCGAAAACTACGAGCAGTACTTC

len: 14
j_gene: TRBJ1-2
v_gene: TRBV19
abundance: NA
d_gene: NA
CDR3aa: CASSTDRTNYGYTF
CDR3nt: TGTGCCAGTAGTACCGACAGGACTAACTATGGCTACACCTTC